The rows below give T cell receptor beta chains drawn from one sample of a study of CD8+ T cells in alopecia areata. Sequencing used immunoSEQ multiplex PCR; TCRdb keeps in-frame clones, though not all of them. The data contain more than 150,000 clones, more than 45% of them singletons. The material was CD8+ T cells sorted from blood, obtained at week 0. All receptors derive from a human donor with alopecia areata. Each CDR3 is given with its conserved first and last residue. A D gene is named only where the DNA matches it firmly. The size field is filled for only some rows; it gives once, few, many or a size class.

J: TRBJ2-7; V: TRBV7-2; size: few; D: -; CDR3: CASSHGRVPYEQYF; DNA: TGTGCCAGCAGCCACGGGCGGGTCCCCTACGAGCAGTACTTC
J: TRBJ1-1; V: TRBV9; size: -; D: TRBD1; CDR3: CASSYRGLNTEAFF; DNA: TGTGCCAGCAGCTACAGGGGGCTCAACACTGAAGCTTTCTTT
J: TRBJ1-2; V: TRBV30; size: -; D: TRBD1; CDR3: CAWSDGTDYGYTF; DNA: TGTGCCTGGAGCGACGGGACAGATTATGGCTACACCTTT
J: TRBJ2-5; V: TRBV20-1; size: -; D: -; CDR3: CSAKLETQYF; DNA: TGCAGTGCTAAGCTGGAGACCCAGTACTTC
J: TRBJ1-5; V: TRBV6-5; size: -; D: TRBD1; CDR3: CASSPGQGSNQPQHF; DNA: TGTGCCAGCAGTCCGGGACAGGGTTCGAATCAGCCCCAGCATTTT
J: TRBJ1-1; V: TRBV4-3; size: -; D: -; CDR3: CASSQVGNTEAFF; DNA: TGCGCCAGCAGCCAAGTTGGGAACACTGAAGCTTTCTTT
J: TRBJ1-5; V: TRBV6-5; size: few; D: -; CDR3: CASSYGGGQPQHF; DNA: TGTGCCAGCAGTTACGGGGGGGGCCAGCCCCAGCATTTT
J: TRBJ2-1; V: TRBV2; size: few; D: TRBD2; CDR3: CASSHTLRERGLYNEQFF; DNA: TGTGCCAGCAGCCACACCCTTCGGGAGCGGGGTTTATACAATGAGCAGTTCTTC
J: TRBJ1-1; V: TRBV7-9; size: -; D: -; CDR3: CASSLGGEAFF; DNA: TGTGCCAGCAGCTTAGGAGGTGAAGCTTTCTTT
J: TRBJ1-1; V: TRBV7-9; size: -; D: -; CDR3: CASSLSSGNTEAFF; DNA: TGTGCCAGCAGCTTATCAAGTGGCAACACTGAAGCTTTCTTT
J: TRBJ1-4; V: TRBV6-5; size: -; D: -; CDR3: CASRGDEKLFF; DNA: TGTGCCAGCAGGGGCGACGAAAAACTGTTTTTT
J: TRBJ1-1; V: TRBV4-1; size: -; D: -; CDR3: CASSQGMNTEAFF; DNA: TGCGCCAGCAGCCAAGGGATGAACACTGAAGCTTTCTTT
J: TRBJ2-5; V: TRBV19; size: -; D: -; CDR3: CASYGAGETQYF; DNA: TGTGCCTCTTATGGGGCAGGTGAGACCCAGTACTTC
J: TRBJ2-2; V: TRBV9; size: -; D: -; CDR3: CASSTSGTDWTGELFF; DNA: TGTGCCAGCAGCACGTCGGGCACGGATTGGACCGGGGAGCTGTTTTTT
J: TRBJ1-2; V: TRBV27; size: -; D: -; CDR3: CASSLQRNADYGYTF; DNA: TGTGCCAGCAGTTTACAACGGAACGCGGACTATGGCTACACCTTC
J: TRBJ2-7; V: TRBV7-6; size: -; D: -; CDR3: CASSPGRGLYEQYF; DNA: TGTGCCAGCAGCCCCGGCAGGGGCTTGTACGAGCAGTACTTC
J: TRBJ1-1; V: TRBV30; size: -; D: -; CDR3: CAWSVGSGGAFF; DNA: TGTGCCTGGAGTGTTGGATCGGGAGGAGCTTTCTTT
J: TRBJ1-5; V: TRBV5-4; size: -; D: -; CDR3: CASSLYSNQPQHF; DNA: TGTGCCAGCAGCTTGTACAGCAATCAGCCCCAGCATTTT
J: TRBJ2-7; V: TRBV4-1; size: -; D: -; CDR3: CASSQELGSTSYEQYF; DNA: TGCGCCAGCAGCCAAGAATTGGGTTCCACCTCCTACGAGCAGTACTTC
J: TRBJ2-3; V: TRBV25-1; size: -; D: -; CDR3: CASSESKEITDTQYF; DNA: TGTGCCAGCAGTGAATCTAAGGAAATCACAGATACGCAGTATTTT
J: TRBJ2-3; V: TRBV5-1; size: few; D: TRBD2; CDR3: CASRTSGGAQDTQYF; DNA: TGCGCCAGCAGAACTAGCGGGGGGGCCCAAGATACGCAGTATTTT
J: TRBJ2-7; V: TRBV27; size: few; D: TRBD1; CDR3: CASSFPGQGVNEQYF; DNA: TGTGCCAGCAGTTTCCCGGGACAGGGGGTCAACGAGCAGTACTTC
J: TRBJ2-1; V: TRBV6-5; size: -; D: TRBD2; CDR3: CASSYDPSGGWNEQFF; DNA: TGTGCCAGCAGTTACGACCCTAGCGGGGGGTGGAATGAGCAGTTCTTC
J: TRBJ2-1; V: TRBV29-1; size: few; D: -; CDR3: CSVLYDNEQFF; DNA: TGCAGCGTTCTTTACGACAATGAGCAGTTCTTC
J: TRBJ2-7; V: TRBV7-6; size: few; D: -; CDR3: CASSLERDGRYYEQYF; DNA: TGTGCCAGCAGCTTAGAAAGGGATGGACGATATTACGAGCAGTACTTC
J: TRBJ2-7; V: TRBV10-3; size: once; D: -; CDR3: CAIRSTEGGREQYF; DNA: TGTGCCATCAGATCGACAGAAGGAGGGCGCGAGCAGTACTTC
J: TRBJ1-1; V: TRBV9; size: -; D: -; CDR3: CASSVDNGNTEAFF; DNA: TGTGCCAGCAGCGTAGACAACGGAAACACTGAAGCTTTCTTT
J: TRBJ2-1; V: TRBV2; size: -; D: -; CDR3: CASNEAESYNEQFF; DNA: TGTGCCAGCAATGAGGCAGAGTCCTACAATGAGCAGTTCTTC
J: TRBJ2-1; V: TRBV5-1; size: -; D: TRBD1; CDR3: CASSITGANEQFF; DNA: TGCGCCAGCAGCATCACAGGGGCCAATGAGCAGTTCTTC
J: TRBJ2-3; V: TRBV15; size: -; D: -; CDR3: CATSRSASTDTQYF; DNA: TGTGCCACCAGCAGATCAGCGAGCACAGATACGCAGTATTTT
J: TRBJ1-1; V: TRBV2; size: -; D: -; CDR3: CASGLDEPAAFF; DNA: TGTGCCAGCGGGTTGGACGAGCCTGCAGCTTTCTTT
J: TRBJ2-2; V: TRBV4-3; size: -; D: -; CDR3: CASSQGGGIYTINTGELFF; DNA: TGCGCCAGCAGCCAAGGAGGGGGAATCTATACAATCAACACCGGGGAGCTGTTTTTT
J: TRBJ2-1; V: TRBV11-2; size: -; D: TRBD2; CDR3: CASSLAGTSSYNEQFF; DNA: TGTGCCAGCAGCCTAGCCGGGACTAGCTCCTACAATGAGCAGTTCTTC
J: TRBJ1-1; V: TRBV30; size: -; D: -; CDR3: CASTSGNTEAFF; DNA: TGTGCCTCAACAAGCGGGAACACTGAAGCTTTCTTT
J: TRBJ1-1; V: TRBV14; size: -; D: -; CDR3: CASSQEQNTEAFF; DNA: TGTGCCAGCAGCCAGGAGCAGAACACTGAAGCTTTCTTT
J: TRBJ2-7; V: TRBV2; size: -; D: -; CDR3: CASSEAGTVYEQYF; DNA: TGTGCCAGCAGTGAAGCGGGGACGGTGTACGAGCAGTACTTC
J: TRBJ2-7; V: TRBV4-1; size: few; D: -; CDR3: CASSPTALGVGQYF; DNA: TGCGCCAGCAGCCCTACGGCGCTGGGAGTGGGGCAGTACTTC
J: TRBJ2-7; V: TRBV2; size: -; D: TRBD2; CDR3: CASSEGAGGNYEQYF; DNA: TGTGCCAGCAGTGAAGGAGCGGGGGGGAACTACGAGCAGTACTTC
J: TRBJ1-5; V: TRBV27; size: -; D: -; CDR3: CASSSSGISNQPQHF; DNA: TGTGCCAGCAGTTCCTCAGGGATTAGCAATCAGCCCCAGCATTTT
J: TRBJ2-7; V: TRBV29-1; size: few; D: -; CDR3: CSVTVEDSYEQYF; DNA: TGCAGCGTTACAGTTGAGGACTCCTACGAGCAGTACTTC
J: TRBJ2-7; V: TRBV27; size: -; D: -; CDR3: CASSLSNSMSYEQYF; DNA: TGTGCCAGCAGTTTATCGAATTCGATGTCCTACGAGCAGTACTTC
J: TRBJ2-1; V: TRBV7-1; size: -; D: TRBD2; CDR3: CASSLKPLGTSRNEQFF; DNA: TGTGCCAGCAGCCTAAAACCATTGGGGACTAGCCGCAATGAGCAGTTCTTC
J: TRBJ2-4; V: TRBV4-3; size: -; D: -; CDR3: CASSQGGENIQYF; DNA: TGCGCCAGCAGCCAAGGAGGGGAGAACATTCAGTACTTC
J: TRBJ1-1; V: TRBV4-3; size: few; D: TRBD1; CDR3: CASSPRLTGAAEAFF; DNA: TGCGCCAGCAGCCCCAGATTGACAGGGGCGGCAGAAGCTTTCTTT
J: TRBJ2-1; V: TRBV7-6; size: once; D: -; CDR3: CASSSRLTEYNEQFF; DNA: TGTGCCAGCAGCTCACGATTAACAGAGTACAATGAGCAGTTCTTC
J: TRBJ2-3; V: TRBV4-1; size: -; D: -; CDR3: CASSQGLGDTQYF; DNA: TGCGCCAGCAGCCAAGGTCTGGGAGATACGCAGTATTTT
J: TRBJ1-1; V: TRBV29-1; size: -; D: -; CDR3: CSVSGDTEAFF; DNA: TGCAGCGTTTCCGGGGACACTGAAGCTTTCTTT
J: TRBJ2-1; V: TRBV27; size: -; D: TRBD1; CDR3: CASSLGHPTGGNEQFF; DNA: TGTGCCAGCAGTTTGGGGCACCCGACAGGGGGCAATGAGCAGTTCTTC
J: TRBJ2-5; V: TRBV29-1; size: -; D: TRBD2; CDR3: CSALAGGKETQYF; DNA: TGCAGCGCTCTAGCGGGGGGGAAAGAGACCCAGTACTTC